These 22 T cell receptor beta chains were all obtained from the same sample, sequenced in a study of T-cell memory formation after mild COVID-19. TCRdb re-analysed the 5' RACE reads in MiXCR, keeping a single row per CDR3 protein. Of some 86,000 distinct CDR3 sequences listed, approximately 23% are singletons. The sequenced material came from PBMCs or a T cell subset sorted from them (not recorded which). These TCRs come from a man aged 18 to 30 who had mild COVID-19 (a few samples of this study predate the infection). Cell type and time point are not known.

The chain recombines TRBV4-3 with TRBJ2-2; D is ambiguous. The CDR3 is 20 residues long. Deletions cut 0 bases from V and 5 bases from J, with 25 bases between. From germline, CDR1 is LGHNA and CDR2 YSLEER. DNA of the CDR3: TGCGCCAGCAGCCAAGATCTCGCCGACTCGGCCAGGCATTGGACCGGGGAGCTGTTTTTT. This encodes CASSQDLADSARHWTGELFF.

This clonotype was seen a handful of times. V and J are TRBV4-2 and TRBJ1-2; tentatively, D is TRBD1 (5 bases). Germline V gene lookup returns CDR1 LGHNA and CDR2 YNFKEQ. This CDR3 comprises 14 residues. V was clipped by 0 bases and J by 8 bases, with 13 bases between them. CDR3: CASSQDPGERGYTF. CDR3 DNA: TGTGCCAGCAGCCAAGATCCGGGGGAACGAGGCTACACCTTC.

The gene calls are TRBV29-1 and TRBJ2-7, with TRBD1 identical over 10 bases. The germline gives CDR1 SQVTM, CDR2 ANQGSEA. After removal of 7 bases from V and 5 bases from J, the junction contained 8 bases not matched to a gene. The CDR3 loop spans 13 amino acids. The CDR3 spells CSASGTGVDEQYF. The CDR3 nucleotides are TGCAGCGCCTCCGGGACAGGGGTCGACGAGCAGTACTTC.

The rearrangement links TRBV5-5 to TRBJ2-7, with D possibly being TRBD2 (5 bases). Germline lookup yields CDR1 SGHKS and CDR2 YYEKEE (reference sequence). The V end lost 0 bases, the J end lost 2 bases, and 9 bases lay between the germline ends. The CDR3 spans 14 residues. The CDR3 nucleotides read TGTGCCAGCAGCTTGGCCGGGGAAACCTACGAGCAGTACTTC. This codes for CASSLAGETYEQYF. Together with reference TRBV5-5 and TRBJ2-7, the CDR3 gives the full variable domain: DAGVTQSPTHLIKTRGQQVTLRCSPISGHKSVSWYQQVLGQGPQFIFQYYEKEERGRGNFPDRFSARQFPNYSSELNVNALLLGDSALYLCASSLAGETYEQYFGPGTRLTVT.

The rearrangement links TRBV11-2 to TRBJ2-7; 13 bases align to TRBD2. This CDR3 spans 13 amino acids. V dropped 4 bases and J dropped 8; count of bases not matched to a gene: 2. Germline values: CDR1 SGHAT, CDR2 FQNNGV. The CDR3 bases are TGTGCCAGCAGCTGGGGACTAGCGGGACAGCAGTACGTC. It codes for CASSWGLAGQQYV.

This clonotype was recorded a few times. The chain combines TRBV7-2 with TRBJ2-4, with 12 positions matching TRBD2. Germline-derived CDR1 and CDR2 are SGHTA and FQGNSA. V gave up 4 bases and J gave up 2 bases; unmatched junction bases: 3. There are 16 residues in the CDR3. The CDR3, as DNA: TGTGCCAGCAGCTCCCTAGCGGGGGGGTCCAAAAACATTCAGTACTTC. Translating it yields CASSSLAGGSKNIQYF.

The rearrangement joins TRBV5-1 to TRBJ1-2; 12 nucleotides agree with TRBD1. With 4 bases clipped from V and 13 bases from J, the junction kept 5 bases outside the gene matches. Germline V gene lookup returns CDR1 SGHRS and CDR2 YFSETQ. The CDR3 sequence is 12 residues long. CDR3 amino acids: CASSTPGQGATF. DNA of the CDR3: TGCGCCAGCAGCACCCCGGGACAGGGGGCCACCTTC.

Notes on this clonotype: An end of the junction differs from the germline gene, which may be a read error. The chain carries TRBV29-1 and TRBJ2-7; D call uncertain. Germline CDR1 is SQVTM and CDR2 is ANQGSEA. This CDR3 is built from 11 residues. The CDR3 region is CSGQISNEQYF. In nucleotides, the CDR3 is TGCAGCGGGCAAATCTCCAACGAGCAGTACTTC.

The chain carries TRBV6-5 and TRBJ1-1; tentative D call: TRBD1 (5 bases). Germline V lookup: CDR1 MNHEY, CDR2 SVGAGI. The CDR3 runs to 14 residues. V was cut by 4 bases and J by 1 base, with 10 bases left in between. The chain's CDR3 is CASSSPTENTEAFF. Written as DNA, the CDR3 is TGTGCCAGCAGTTCTCCGACAGAGAACACTGAAGCTTTCTTT.

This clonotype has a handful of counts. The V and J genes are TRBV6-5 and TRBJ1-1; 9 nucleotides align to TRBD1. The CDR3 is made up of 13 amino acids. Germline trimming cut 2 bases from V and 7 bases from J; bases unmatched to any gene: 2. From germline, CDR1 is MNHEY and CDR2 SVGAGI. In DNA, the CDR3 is TGTGCCAGCAGTTACGTGGGACAGGGTGAAGCTTTCTTT. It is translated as CASSYVGQGEAFF.

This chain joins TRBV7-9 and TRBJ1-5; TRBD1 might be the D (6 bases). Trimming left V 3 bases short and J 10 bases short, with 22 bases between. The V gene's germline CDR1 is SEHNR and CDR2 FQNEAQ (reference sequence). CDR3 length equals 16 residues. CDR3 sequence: CASSLALGGALSPQHF. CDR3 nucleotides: TGTGCCAGCAGCTTGGCGCTCGGGGGGGCGCTCAGCCCCCAGCATTTT.

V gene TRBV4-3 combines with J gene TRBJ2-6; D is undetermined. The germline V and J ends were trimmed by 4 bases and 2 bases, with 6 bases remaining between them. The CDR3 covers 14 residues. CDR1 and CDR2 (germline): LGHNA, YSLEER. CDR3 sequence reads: CASSPAAGANVLTF. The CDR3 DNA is TGCGCCAGCAGCCCAGCAGCTGGGGCCAACGTCCTGACTTTC.

CDR3 in amino acids: CASSNFQGAPTGELFF. The CDR3 DNA follows: TGTGCCAGCAGCAACTTCCAGGGGGCCCCCACCGGGGAGCTGTTTTTT. The chain is built from TRBV7-3 and TRBJ2-2; TRBD1 agrees at 8 bases. V lost 5 bases, J lost 4 bases, and 9 bases stayed unmatched. CDR3 length equals 16 residues. CDR1 is SGHTA and CDR2 is FQGTGA in the germline V gene. Using reference TRBV7-3 and TRBJ2-2 for the parts outside the CDR3, the full variable domain is GAGVSQTPSNKVTEKGKYVELRCDPISGHTALYWYRQSLGQGPEFLIYFQGTGAADDSGLPNDRFFAVRPEGSVSTLKIQRTERGDSAVYLCASSNFQGAPTGELFFGEGSRLTVL.

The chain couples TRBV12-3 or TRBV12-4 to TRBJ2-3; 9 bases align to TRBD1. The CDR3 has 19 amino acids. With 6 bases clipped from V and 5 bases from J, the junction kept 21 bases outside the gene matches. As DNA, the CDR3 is TGTGCCAGCAGGGGGGACAGGGCAAGGACTGGAGGGCCTCAAGATACGCAGTATTTT. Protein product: CASRGDRARTGGPQDTQYF.

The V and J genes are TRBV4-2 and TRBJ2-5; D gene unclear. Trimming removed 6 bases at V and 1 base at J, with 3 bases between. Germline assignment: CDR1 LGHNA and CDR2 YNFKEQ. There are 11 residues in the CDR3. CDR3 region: CASRLQETQYF. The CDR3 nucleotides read TGTGCCAGCAGACTCCAAGAGACCCAGTACTTC.

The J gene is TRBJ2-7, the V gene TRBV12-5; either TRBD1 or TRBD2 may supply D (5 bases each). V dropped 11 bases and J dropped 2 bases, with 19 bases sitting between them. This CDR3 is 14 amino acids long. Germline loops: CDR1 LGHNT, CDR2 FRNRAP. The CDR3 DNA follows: TGTGCTTTTAAGCAATCGGGACGACCCTACGAGCAGTACGTC. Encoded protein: CAFKQSGRPYEQYV.

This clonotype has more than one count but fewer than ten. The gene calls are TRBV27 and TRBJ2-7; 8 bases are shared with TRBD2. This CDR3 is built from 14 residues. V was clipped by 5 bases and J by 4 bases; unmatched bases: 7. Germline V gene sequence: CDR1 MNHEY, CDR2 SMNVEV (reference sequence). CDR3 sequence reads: CASSPGGPLYEQYF. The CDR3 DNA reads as TGTGCCAGCAGTCCGGGGGGGCCGTTGTACGAGCAGTACTTC.

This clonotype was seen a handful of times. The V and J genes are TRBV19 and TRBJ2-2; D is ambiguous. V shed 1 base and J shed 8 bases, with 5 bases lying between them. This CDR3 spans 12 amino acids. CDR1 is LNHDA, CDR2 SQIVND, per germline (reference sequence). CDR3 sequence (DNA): TGTGCCAGTAGTATAGGATCAGGGGAGCTGTTTTTT. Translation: CASSIGSGELFF.

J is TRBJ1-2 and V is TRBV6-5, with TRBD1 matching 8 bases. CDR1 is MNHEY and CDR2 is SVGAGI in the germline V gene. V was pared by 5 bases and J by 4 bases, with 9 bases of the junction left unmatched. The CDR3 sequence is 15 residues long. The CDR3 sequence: CASSLRGQGSYGYTF. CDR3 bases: TGTGCCAGCAGTCTACGAGGACAGGGCAGCTATGGCTACACCTTC.

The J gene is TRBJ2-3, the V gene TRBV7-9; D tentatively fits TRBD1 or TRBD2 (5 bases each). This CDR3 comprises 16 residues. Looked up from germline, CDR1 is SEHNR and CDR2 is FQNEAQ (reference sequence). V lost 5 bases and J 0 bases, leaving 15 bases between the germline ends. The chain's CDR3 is CASSPLGTDSTDTQYF. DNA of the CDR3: TGTGCCAGCAGCCCCCTCGGGACGGATAGCACAGATACGCAGTATTTT.

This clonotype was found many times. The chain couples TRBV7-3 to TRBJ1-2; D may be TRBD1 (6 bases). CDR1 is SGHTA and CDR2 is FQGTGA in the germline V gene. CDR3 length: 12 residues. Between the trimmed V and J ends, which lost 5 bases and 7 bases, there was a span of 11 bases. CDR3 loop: CASSEGGSGYTF. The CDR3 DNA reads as TGTGCCAGCAGCGAGGGGGGGAGTGGCTACACCTTC.

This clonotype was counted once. The CDR3 sequence: CASSASGPNTEAFF. In nucleotides, the CDR3 is TGTGCCAGCAGTGCTTCGGGCCCGAACACTGAAGCTTTCTTT. V usage is TRBV6-5 and J usage is TRBJ1-1; D is unclear. CDR3 length: 14 amino acids. Per germline, CDR1 MNHEY and CDR2 SVGAGI. V lost 5 bases and J 1 base, leaving 11 bases between the germline ends.